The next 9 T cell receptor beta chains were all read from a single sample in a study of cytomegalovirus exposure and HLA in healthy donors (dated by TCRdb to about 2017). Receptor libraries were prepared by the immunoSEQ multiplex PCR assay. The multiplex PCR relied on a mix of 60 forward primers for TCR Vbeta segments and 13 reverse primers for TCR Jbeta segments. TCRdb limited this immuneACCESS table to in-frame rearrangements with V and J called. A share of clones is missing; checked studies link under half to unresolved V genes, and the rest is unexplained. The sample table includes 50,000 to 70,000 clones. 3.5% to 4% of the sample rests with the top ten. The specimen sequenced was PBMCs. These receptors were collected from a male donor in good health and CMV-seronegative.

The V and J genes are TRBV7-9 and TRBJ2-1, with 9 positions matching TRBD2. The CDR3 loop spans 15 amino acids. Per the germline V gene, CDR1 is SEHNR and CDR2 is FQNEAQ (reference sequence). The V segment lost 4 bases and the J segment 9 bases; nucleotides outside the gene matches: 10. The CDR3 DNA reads TGTGCCAGCAGCTCGGGCGGGAGGGATAGGAGTGAGCAGTTCTTC. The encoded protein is CASSSGGRDRSEQFF. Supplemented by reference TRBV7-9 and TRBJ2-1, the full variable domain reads DTGVSQNPRHKITKRGQNVTFRCDPISEHNRLYWYRQTLGQGPEFLTYFQNEAQLEKSRLLSDRFSAERPKGSFSTLEIQRTEQGDSAMYLCASSSGGRDRSEQFFGPGTRLTVL.

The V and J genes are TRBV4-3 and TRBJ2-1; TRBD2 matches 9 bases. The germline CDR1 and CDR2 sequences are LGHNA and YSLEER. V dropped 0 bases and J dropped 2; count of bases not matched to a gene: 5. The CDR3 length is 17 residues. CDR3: CASSQDKRLAAYNEQFF. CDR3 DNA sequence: TGCGCCAGCAGCCAAGATAAGAGACTAGCGGCCTACAATGAGCAGTTCTTC.

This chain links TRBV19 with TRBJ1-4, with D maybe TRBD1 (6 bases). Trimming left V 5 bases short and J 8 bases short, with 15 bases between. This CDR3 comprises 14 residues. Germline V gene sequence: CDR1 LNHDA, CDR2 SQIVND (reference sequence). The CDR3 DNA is TGTGCCAGTAGTCTGTGGGGGCAAGTAGAAAAACTGTTTTTT. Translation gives CASSLWGQVEKLFF.

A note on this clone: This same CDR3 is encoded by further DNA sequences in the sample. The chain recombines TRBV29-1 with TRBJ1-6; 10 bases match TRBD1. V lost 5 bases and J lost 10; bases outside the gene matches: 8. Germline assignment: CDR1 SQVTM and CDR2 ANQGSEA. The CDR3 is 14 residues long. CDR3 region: CSVMTGGAGSPLHF. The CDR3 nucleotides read TGCAGCGTTATGACAGGGGGCGCTGGGTCACCCCTCCACTTT.

CDR3 amino acids: CASSLAGVVTGYTF. In DNA form, the CDR3 reads TGTGCCAGCAGCTTAGCGGGCGTGGTTACGGGCTACACCTTC. The V and J genes are TRBV7-2 and TRBJ1-2; D gene ambiguous. Germline CDR1 reads SGHTA; CDR2 reads FQGNSA. This CDR3 has 14 residues. V lost 0 bases and J 8 bases, leaving 13 bases between the germline ends.

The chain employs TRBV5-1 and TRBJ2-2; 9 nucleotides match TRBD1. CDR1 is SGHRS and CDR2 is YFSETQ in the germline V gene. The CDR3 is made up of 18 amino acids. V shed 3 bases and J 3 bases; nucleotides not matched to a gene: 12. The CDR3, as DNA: TGCGCCAGCAGCTCCCTCCTCGGGACAGGGTATGACACCGGGGAGCTGTTTTTT. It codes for CASSSLLGTGYDTGELFF.

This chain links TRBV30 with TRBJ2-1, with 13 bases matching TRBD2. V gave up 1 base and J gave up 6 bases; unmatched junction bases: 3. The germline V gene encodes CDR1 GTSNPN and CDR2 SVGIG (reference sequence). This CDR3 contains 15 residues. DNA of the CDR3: TGTGCCTGGAGTGCTGGACTAGCGGGGGCCAATGAGCAGTTCTTC. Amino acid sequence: CAWSAGLAGANEQFF.

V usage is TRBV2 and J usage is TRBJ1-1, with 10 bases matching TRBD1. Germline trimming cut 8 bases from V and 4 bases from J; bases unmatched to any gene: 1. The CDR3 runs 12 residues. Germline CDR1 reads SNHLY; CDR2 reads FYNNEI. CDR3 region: CASRDRGTEAFF. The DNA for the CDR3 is TGTGCCAGCCGGGACAGGGGCACTGAAGCTTTCTTT.

CDR3 sequence: CAWSVLGGSYNEQFF. As DNA, the CDR3 is TGTGCCTGGAGTGTACTGGGGGGGTCCTACAATGAGCAGTTCTTC. The genes are TRBV30 and TRBJ2-1, with 7 bases matching TRBD2. V gave up 0 bases and J gave up 1 base; unmatched junction bases: 3. This CDR3 has 15 residues. CDR1 and CDR2 (germline): GTSNPN, SVGIG (reference sequence). The whole variable domain, remainder taken from reference TRBV30 and TRBJ2-1, is SQTIHQWPATLVQPVGSPLSLECTVEGTSNPNLYWYRQAAGRGLQLLFYSVGIGQISSEVPQNLSASRPQDRQFILSSKKLLLSDSGFYLCAWSVLGGSYNEQFFGPGTRLTVL.